This T cell receptor beta chain comes out of a study of blood T cell repertoires in COVID-19. The CDR3 covers 13 residues. With 8 bases clipped from V and 3 bases from J, the junction kept 4 bases outside the gene matches. Germline-derived CDR1 and CDR2 are MNHEY and SMNVEV (reference sequence). Clones were sequenced by immunoSEQ multiplex PCR, and TCRdb holds only the in-frame ones, with some missing. The sample gives tens of thousands of clones, 70% to 90% of which show up once; around 12% is in the top ten. Input material: peripheral blood. This clonotype originated in a human donor in a cohort sampled during active COVID-19. This chain connects TRBV27 to TRBJ2-3; 8 bases line up with TRBD1. This CDR3 reads CASGQGITDTQYF. Written as DNA, the CDR3 is TGTGCCAGCGGACAGGGTATAACAGATACGCAGTATTTT.